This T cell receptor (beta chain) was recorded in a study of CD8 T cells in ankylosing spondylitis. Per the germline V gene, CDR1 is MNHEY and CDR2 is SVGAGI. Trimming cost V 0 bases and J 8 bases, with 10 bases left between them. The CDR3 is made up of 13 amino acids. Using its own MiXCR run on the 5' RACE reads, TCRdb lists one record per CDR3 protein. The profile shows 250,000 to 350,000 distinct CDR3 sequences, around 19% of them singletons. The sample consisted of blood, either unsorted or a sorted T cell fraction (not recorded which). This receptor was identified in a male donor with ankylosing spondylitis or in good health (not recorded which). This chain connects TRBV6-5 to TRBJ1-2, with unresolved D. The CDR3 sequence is CASSYSTLQGYTF. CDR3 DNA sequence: TGTGCCAGCAGTTACTCGACTTTACAGGGCTACACCTTC.